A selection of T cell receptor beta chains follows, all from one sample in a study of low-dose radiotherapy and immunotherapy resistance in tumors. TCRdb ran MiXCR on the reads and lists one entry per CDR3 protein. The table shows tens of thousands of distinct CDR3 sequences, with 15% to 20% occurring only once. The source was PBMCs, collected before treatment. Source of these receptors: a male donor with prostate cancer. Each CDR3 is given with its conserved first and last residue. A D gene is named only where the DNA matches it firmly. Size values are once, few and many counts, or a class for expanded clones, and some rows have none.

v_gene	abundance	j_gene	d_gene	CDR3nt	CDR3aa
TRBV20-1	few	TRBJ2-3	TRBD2	TGCAGTGCTCAAACTAGCGGGGGCACAGATACGCAGTATTTT	CSAQTSGGTDTQYF
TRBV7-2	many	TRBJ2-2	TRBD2	TGTGCCAGCAGCTTAATAGCGGGGGGGCTCGGGGAGCTGTTTTTT	CASSLIAGGLGELFF
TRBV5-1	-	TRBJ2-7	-	TGCGCCAGCGGCTGGGGGACTGGCGGGGACCACGAGCAGTACTTC	CASGWGTGGDHEQYF
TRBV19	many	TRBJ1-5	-	TGTGCCAGTAGTATCGGGGGGGCTGGCAATCAGCCCCAGCATTTT	CASSIGGAGNQPQHF
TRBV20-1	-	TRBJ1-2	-	TGCAGTGCTAGAGGCCCGGGGGTTGAAGATGGCTACACCTTC	CSARGPGVEDGYTF
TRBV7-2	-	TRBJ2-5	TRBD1	TGTGCCAGCAGCCGGGGACAGGTTTACCAAGAGACCCAGTACTTC	CASSRGQVYQETQYF
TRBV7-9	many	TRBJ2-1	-	TGTGCCAGCAGCTTAGATAACATGTATTTTAACAATGAGCAGTTCTTC	CASSLDNMYFNNEQFF
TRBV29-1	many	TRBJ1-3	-	TGCAGCGTGGGGACCGACGGAAACACCATATATTTT	CSVGTDGNTIYF
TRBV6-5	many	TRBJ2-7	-	TGTGCCAGCAGTTACTCGGGTGAGCAGTACTTC	CASSYSGEQYF
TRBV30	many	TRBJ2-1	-	TGTGCCTGGAGTGCGACTACCCAAAGACAGTTCTTC	CAWSATTQRQFF
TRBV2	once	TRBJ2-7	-	TGTGCCAGCAGGCCCAACTACGAGCAGTACTTC	CASRPNYEQYF
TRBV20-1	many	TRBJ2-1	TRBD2	TGCAGTGCTAGAGTAGCGGGGCTGAAAGAGGGGGGTGAGCAGTTCTTC	CSARVAGLKEGGEQFF
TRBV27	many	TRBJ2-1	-	TGTGCCAGCAGTTTACAGGGGCGGCGTGAGCAGTTCTTC	CASSLQGRREQFF
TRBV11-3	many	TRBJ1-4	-	TGTGCCAGCAGCCTTGCCCGGGGCGAAAAACTGTTTTTT	CASSLARGEKLFF
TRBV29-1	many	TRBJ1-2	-	TGCAGCCGACGTTGCACCGTATATGGCTACACCTTC	CSRRCTVYGYTF
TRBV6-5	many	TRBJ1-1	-	TGTGCCAGCAGTACCCGCGGTACTGAAGCTTTCTTT	CASSTRGTEAFF
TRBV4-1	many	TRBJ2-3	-	TGCGCCAGCAGCCAATCTCAAACAGGGTTGGTAGATACGCAGTATTTT	CASSQSQTGLVDTQYF
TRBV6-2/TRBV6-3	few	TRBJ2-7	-	TGTGCCAGCACCGGGACAACTTACGAGCAGTACTTC	CASTGTTYEQYF
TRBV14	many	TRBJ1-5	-	TGTGCCAGCAGCCAAGATGGGCAGTACAATCAGCCCCAGCATTTT	CASSQDGQYNQPQHF
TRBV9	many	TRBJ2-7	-	TGTGCCAGCAGCGTAGTAGGCGACAGCTACTACGAGCAGTACTTC	CASSVVGDSYYEQYF
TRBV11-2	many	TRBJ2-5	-	TGTGCCAGCAGCTTAAGGGGGGGGGTTCGAGAGACCCAGTACTTC	CASSLRGGVRETQYF
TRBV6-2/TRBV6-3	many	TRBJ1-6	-	TGTGCCAGTCGTAGGAGCTCCTATAATTCACCCCTCCACTTT	CASRRSSYNSPLHF
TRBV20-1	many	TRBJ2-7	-	TGCAGTGCTACCCCGGGACCATACGAGCAGTACTTC	CSATPGPYEQYF
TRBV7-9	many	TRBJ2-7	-	TGTGCCAGCAGCTTCGGGAGCTACGAGCAGTACTTC	CASSFGSYEQYF
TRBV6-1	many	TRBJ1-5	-	TGTGCCACCGCGTCAGGTTATAATCAGCCCCAGCATTTT	CATASGYNQPQHF
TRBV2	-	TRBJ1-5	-	TGTGCCAGCAGTGAAGCGGGGGTCGTCAATCAGCCCCAGCATTTT	CASSEAGVVNQPQHF
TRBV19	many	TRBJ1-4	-	TGTGCCAGTAGTTTCCTCTATGAGGGAGCTGCAACTAATGAAAAACTGTTTTTT	CASSFLYEGAATNEKLFF
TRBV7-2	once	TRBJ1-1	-	TGTGCCAGCAGCTCAGACGGGAGGAACACTGAAGCTTTCTTT	CASSSDGRNTEAFF
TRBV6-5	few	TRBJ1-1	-	TGTGCCAGCAGCATAGGACCGGTCACTGAAGCTTTCTTT	CASSIGPVTEAFF
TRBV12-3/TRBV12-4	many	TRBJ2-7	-	TGTGCCAGCAATACGAACAGTGGCTACGAGCAGTACTTC	CASNTNSGYEQYF
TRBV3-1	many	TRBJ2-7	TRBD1	TGTGCCAGCAGCTTGCGGACAGGGCCGGACGAGCAGTACTTC	CASSLRTGPDEQYF
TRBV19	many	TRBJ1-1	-	TGTGCCAGTAGTATAACTGGGGGAAACACTGAAGCTTTCTTT	CASSITGGNTEAFF
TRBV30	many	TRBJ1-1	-	TGTGCCTGGAGTTTTTCGCAAGCCCCCCTTGGGACTGAAGCTTTCTTT	CAWSFSQAPLGTEAFF
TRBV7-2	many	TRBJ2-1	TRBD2	TGTGCCAGCAGCCTCGGGACTAGCGGGGGGGCCGGGAATGAGCAGTTCTTC	CASSLGTSGGAGNEQFF
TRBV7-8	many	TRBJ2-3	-	TGTGCCAGCAGCGCCCGGAATCTTGGACCAACGCAGTATTTT	CASSARNLGPTQYF
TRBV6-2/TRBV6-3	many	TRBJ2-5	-	TGTGCCAGCAGTGAAACGGCGGGCTACCAAGAGACCCAGTACTTC	CASSETAGYQETQYF
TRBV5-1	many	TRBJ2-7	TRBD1	TGCGCCAGCAGCTTGTTCTCTCGGGACAGAGACTACGAGCAGTACTTC	CASSLFSRDRDYEQYF
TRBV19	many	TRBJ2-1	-	TGTGCCAGTACCATATCACACAGCGACAGCCGATTTGGGAATGAGCAGTTCTTC	CASTISHSDSRFGNEQFF
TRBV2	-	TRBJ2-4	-	TGTGCCAGCAGTGTTGGGGGGATCCTAGCCAAAAACATTCAGTACTTC	CASSVGGILAKNIQYF
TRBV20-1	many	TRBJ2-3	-	TGCAGTGCTTTCCCAGGGTATGGGACAGATACGCAGTATTTT	CSAFPGYGTDTQYF
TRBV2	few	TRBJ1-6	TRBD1	TGTGCCAGCAGGGGGACAGGACTTAATTCACCCCTCCACTTT	CASRGTGLNSPLHF
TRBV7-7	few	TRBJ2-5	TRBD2	TGTGCTAGCAGCTTTGGGACTAGCGGGGCCCAAGAGACCCAGTACTTC	CASSFGTSGAQETQYF
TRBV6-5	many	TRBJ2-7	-	TGTGCCAGCACCGCGGCCATGGGCGGCGAGCAGTACTTC	CASTAAMGGEQYF
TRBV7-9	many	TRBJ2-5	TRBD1	TGTGCCAGCAGCTTAGCGAGGGGACAGGAGACCCAGTACTTC	CASSLARGQETQYF
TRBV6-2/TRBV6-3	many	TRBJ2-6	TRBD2	TGTGCCAGCAGGAATAGCGGGGGGGCCTATGGGGCCAACGTCCTGACTTTC	CASRNSGGAYGANVLTF
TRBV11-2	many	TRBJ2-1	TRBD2	TGTGCCAGCAGCTTAGGGACTAGCTTGTTCAATGAGCAGTTCTTC	CASSLGTSLFNEQFF
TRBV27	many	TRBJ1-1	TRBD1	TGTGCCAGCAGTGACGGGACAGGTCACACTGAAGCTTTCTTT	CASSDGTGHTEAFF
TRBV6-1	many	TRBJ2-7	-	TGTGCCAGCAGTGGAGGTTGGACATCCGGCCACGAGCAGTACTTC	CASSGGWTSGHEQYF
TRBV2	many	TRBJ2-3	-	TGTGCCAGCAGTCCGGGAGATGGACGGGGGGATACGCAGTATTTT	CASSPGDGRGDTQYF
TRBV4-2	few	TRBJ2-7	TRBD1	TGTGCCAGCAGCCCCCTTCTCAGGGGGATCCCCGAGCAGTACTTC	CASSPLLRGIPEQYF
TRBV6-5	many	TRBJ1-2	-	TGTGCCAGCACCAGGGGATTCACTGGGGGCTACACCTTC	CASTRGFTGGYTF
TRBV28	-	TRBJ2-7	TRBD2	TGTGCCACCCTCCCGGGACTAGCGGGGGGGACCTACGAGCAGTACTTC	CATLPGLAGGTYEQYF
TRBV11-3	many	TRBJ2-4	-	TGTGCCAGCAGCCCTGACTCAGCCAAAAACATTCAGTACTTC	CASSPDSAKNIQYF